A selection of T cell receptor beta chains follows, all from one sample in a study of T cell responses to AZD1222 COVID-19 vaccine. Assay used: immunoSEQ multiplex PCR; TCRdb lists only in-frame clones, some missing. The top ten hold around 1.5% of the sample, which has around 140,000 clones, around 89% seen once. The sample here was peripheral blood, taken on day 0 of AZD1222 vaccination. All receptors derive from an adult in good health. Each CDR3 is given with its conserved first and last residue. Clone size is not always given. Where it is, it says once, few, many or a class for expanded clones.

cdr3_aa: CASSLTGLAGGPPYNEQFF
j_call: TRBJ2-1
clone_size: .
v_call: TRBV5-4
cdr3_length: 19

cdr3_aa: CASSSSSGTSSSNEQFF
j_call: TRBJ2-1
clone_size: few
v_call: TRBV7-8
cdr3_length: 17

cdr3_aa: CASSINGYSNQPQHF
j_call: TRBJ1-5
clone_size: .
v_call: TRBV19
cdr3_length: 15

cdr3_aa: CASSQNGEKLFF
j_call: TRBJ1-4
clone_size: .
v_call: TRBV28
cdr3_length: 12

cdr3_aa: CASNKQSFGNTIYF
j_call: TRBJ1-3
clone_size: .
v_call: TRBV2
cdr3_length: 14

cdr3_aa: CASSRKDGLGNQPQHF
j_call: TRBJ1-5
clone_size: .
v_call: TRBV7-9
cdr3_length: 16

cdr3_aa: CASSLVTGTEKLFF
j_call: TRBJ1-4
clone_size: once
v_call: TRBV5-1
cdr3_length: 14

cdr3_aa: CASSLWGSQTEAFF
j_call: TRBJ1-1
clone_size: few
v_call: TRBV28
cdr3_length: 14

cdr3_aa: CASSSGQLQETQYF
j_call: TRBJ2-5
clone_size: once
v_call: TRBV5-4
cdr3_length: 14

cdr3_aa: CASSLQPGPYNEQFF
j_call: TRBJ2-1
clone_size: .
v_call: TRBV3-1/TRBV3-2
cdr3_length: 15

cdr3_aa: CATSRLGGGVSNQPQHF
j_call: TRBJ1-5
clone_size: .
v_call: TRBV15
cdr3_length: 17

cdr3_aa: CASSITDNYGYTF
j_call: TRBJ1-2
clone_size: .
v_call: TRBV19
cdr3_length: 13

cdr3_aa: CASSLATDKLYGYTF
j_call: TRBJ1-2
clone_size: .
v_call: TRBV5-1
cdr3_length: 15

cdr3_aa: CASSQQRGRSVQETQYF
j_call: TRBJ2-5
clone_size: .
v_call: TRBV4-1
cdr3_length: 17

cdr3_aa: CASSLKGFNYGYTF
j_call: TRBJ1-2
clone_size: .
v_call: TRBV5-6
cdr3_length: 14

cdr3_aa: CASSASLGLEQYF
j_call: TRBJ2-7
clone_size: .
v_call: TRBV28
cdr3_length: 13

cdr3_aa: CASSLSGVPNQPQHF
j_call: TRBJ1-5
clone_size: once
v_call: TRBV28
cdr3_length: 15

cdr3_aa: CASSPNRARGGYGYTF
j_call: TRBJ1-2
clone_size: .
v_call: TRBV6-2/TRBV6-3
cdr3_length: 16

cdr3_aa: CASSINSYNEQFF
j_call: TRBJ2-1
clone_size: .
v_call: TRBV27
cdr3_length: 13

cdr3_aa: CASSPTQTTNEKLFF
j_call: TRBJ1-4
clone_size: .
v_call: TRBV3-1/TRBV3-2
cdr3_length: 15

cdr3_aa: CASRTGGAANEKLFF
j_call: TRBJ1-4
clone_size: once
v_call: TRBV6-6
cdr3_length: 15

cdr3_aa: CASSSISTGTGVVDEQFF
j_call: TRBJ2-1
clone_size: .
v_call: TRBV28
cdr3_length: 18

cdr3_aa: CASSRRLAAGPASYNEQFF
j_call: TRBJ2-1
clone_size: .
v_call: TRBV7-6
cdr3_length: 19

cdr3_aa: CASSLTAELEQYF
j_call: TRBJ2-7
clone_size: .
v_call: TRBV27
cdr3_length: 13

cdr3_aa: CASSPDQGGVNYGYTF
j_call: TRBJ1-2
clone_size: .
v_call: TRBV18
cdr3_length: 16

cdr3_aa: CASSFQGRTGNTIYF
j_call: TRBJ1-3
clone_size: once
v_call: TRBV28
cdr3_length: 15

cdr3_aa: CASRGQGLSYEQYF
j_call: TRBJ2-7
clone_size: .
v_call: TRBV28
cdr3_length: 14

cdr3_aa: CATNGHFRETQYF
j_call: TRBJ2-5
clone_size: .
v_call: TRBV15
cdr3_length: 13

cdr3_aa: CATSDPDRGYGYTF
j_call: TRBJ1-2
clone_size: .
v_call: TRBV24-1
cdr3_length: 14

cdr3_aa: CASSIGDRGGFSNQPQHF
j_call: TRBJ1-5
clone_size: .
v_call: TRBV19
cdr3_length: 18

cdr3_aa: CASRLWDSNQPQHF
j_call: TRBJ1-5
clone_size: .
v_call: TRBV12-2
cdr3_length: 14

cdr3_aa: CAWSGTSQGDQETQYF
j_call: TRBJ2-5
clone_size: .
v_call: TRBV30
cdr3_length: 16

cdr3_aa: CASTSQVSGANVLTF
j_call: TRBJ2-6
clone_size: .
v_call: TRBV5-1
cdr3_length: 15

cdr3_aa: CASSAMTGGPMNTEAFF
j_call: TRBJ1-1
clone_size: .
v_call: TRBV6-1
cdr3_length: 17

cdr3_aa: CASSQLTVNTEAFF
j_call: TRBJ1-1
clone_size: .
v_call: TRBV14
cdr3_length: 14

cdr3_aa: CASSLPRGSGDSTDTQYF
j_call: TRBJ2-3
clone_size: .
v_call: TRBV7-9
cdr3_length: 18

cdr3_aa: CASSPVWGSYGYTF
j_call: TRBJ1-2
clone_size: .
v_call: TRBV5-1
cdr3_length: 14

cdr3_aa: CASSLIQGAGETQYF
j_call: TRBJ2-5
clone_size: .
v_call: TRBV7-9
cdr3_length: 15

cdr3_aa: CASSYQGNTEAFF
j_call: TRBJ1-1
clone_size: .
v_call: TRBV6-5
cdr3_length: 13

cdr3_aa: CASSFSQLGEKLFF
j_call: TRBJ1-4
clone_size: .
v_call: TRBV7-9
cdr3_length: 14

cdr3_aa: CAISEPEGKANYGYTF
j_call: TRBJ1-2
clone_size: .
v_call: TRBV10-3
cdr3_length: 16

cdr3_aa: CATSDSRTSGGAIYNEQFF
j_call: TRBJ2-1
clone_size: .
v_call: TRBV24-1
cdr3_length: 19

cdr3_aa: CASSLIAGVGGTDTQYF
j_call: TRBJ2-3
clone_size: .
v_call: TRBV5-6
cdr3_length: 17

cdr3_aa: CASSFTGGNEAFF
j_call: TRBJ1-1
clone_size: .
v_call: TRBV27
cdr3_length: 13

cdr3_aa: CASRSLEGWNNQPQHF
j_call: TRBJ1-5
clone_size: once
v_call: TRBV28
cdr3_length: 16

cdr3_aa: CASSTRTDKYQPQHF
j_call: TRBJ1-5
clone_size: .
v_call: TRBV18
cdr3_length: 15

cdr3_aa: CASSQSSGKANQPQHF
j_call: TRBJ1-5
clone_size: .
v_call: TRBV16
cdr3_length: 16

cdr3_aa: CASSLARVLNTEAFF
j_call: TRBJ1-1
clone_size: few
v_call: TRBV11-2
cdr3_length: 15

cdr3_aa: CAISDPTGEGNTIYF
j_call: TRBJ1-3
clone_size: .
v_call: TRBV10-3
cdr3_length: 15

cdr3_aa: CASSLDRGNQPQHF
j_call: TRBJ1-5
clone_size: .
v_call: TRBV7-9
cdr3_length: 14

cdr3_aa: CASSQSGGDQPQHF
j_call: TRBJ1-5
clone_size: .
v_call: TRBV18
cdr3_length: 14

cdr3_aa: CASSPLAGPYEQYF
j_call: TRBJ2-7
clone_size: .
v_call: TRBV7-2
cdr3_length: 14

cdr3_aa: CASSELAYKGELFF
j_call: TRBJ2-2
clone_size: .
v_call: TRBV6-1
cdr3_length: 14

cdr3_aa: CASRRGASGKNQQFF
j_call: TRBJ2-1
clone_size: .
v_call: TRBV19
cdr3_length: 15

cdr3_aa: CASSSGTGVSYGYTF
j_call: TRBJ1-2
clone_size: .
v_call: TRBV6-5
cdr3_length: 15

cdr3_aa: CASAPRGGTNYGYTF
j_call: TRBJ1-2
clone_size: .
v_call: TRBV6-5
cdr3_length: 15

cdr3_aa: CASSLRAGAETQYF
j_call: TRBJ2-5
clone_size: .
v_call: TRBV7-9
cdr3_length: 14